A single sample gave rise to the 3 T cell receptor beta chains below, sequenced in a study of blood T cell repertoires in COVID-19. Data came from immunoSEQ multiplex PCR; TCRdb stores just in-frame clones and leaves some out. The table lists roughly 280,000 clones, 75% to 90% of them singletons. Sequencing was done on a sample of peripheral blood. Receptors were obtained from a man younger than 40 with active or convalescent COVID-19.

CDR3 DNA sequence: TGTGCCAGCAGAACTGGGGGGAACGCAGATACGCAGTATTTT. This gives the protein CASRTGGNADTQYF. This chain joins TRBV6-5 and TRBJ2-3; possible D gene TRBD2, 6 bases. Deletions cut 6 bases from V and 4 bases from J, with 14 bases between. The germline V gene encodes CDR1 MNHEY and CDR2 SVGAGI. This CDR3 comprises 14 residues.

The chain is built from TRBV6-2 or TRBV6-3 and TRBJ1-2, with 10 nucleotides matching TRBD1. Germline CDR1 and CDR2: MNHEY and SVGEGT. The CDR3 spans 16 residues. V gave up 0 bases and J gave up 3 bases; unmatched junction bases: 4. In nucleotides, the CDR3 is TGTGCCAGCAGTTACTCCCCGGGACAGGGGTACTATGGCTACACCTTC. Its translation is CASSYSPGQGYYGYTF.

This clone was seen a single time. The rearrangement links TRBV2 to TRBJ2-3; 14 bases map to TRBD2. CDR3 length equals 15 residues. Per the germline V gene, CDR1 is SNHLY and CDR2 is FYNNEI. Trimming took 6 bases from V and 4 from J; bases not matched to a gene: 3. This CDR3 reads CASSRTSGGPDTQYF. The CDR3 DNA sequence: TGTGCCAGCAGCCGGACTAGCGGGGGGCCAGATACGCAGTATTTT.